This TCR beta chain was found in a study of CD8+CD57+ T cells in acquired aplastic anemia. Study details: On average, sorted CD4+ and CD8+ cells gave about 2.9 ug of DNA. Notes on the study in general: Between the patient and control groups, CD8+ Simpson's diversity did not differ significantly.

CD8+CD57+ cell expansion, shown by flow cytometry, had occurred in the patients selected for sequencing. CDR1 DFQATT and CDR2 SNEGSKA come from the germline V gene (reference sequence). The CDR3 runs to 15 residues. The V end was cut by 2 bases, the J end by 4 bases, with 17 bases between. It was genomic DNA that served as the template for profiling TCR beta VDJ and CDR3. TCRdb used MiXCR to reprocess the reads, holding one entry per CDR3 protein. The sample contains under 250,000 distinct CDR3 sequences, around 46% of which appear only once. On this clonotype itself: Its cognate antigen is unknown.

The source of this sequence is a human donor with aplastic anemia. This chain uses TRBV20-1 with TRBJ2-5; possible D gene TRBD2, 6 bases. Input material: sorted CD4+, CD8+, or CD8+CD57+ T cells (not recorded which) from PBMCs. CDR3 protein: CSARPARGVGETQYF. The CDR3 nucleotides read TGCAGTGCTAGACCGGCCCGCGGGGTGGGAGAGACCCAGTACTTC.